Listed below are T cell receptor beta chains from one sample, sequenced in a study of blood T cells in healthy people across ages. TCRdb itself ran the 5' RACE reads through MiXCR, one entry per CDR3 protein. The table has about 1.6 million distinct CDR3 sequences, almost 35% seen once; the top ten hold about 11%. Sequencing was done on a sample of blood. The receptors here all came from a woman aged 30 to 39 in good health. Each CDR3 is given with its conserved first and last residue. A D gene is named only where the DNA matches it firmly. Only some rows state a clone size, as once, few, many or a class for expanded clones.

TRBJ2-3 - TRBD2 14 TRBV5-6 TGTGCCAGCAGCTTCGTTGGGGGGGCAGATACGCAGTATTTT CASSFVGGADTQYF
TRBJ2-1 - - 16 TRBV5-1 TGCGCCGGCAGCTCATACTCCGGGACGTTCTACAATGAGCAGTTCTTC CAGSSYSGTFYNEQFF
TRBJ2-7 few TRBD2 16 TRBV25-1 TGTGCCAGCAGTGAATCGCTGCGGGGGGGCTCCTACGAGCAGTACTTC CASSESLRGGSYEQYF
TRBJ2-7 - - 13 TRBV28 TGTGCCAGCAGTATCAAAGTTCGGCGAGAGCAGTACTTC CASSIKVRREQYF
TRBJ1-2 few - 15 TRBV5-1 TGCGCCAGCAGCTTGGAGTGGAGGGACCCCTATGGCTACACCTTC CASSLEWRDPYGYTF
TRBJ1-2 few - 12 TRBV25-1 TGTGCCAGCAGTGAATTTGCAGGGCTCCACACCTTC CASSEFAGLHTF
TRBJ2-1 - TRBD2 15 TRBV6-5 TGTGCCAGCAGTGCCGGGACTAGTACCTACAATGAGCAGTTCTTC CASSAGTSTYNEQFF
TRBJ2-3 - TRBD2 16 TRBV9 TGTGCCAGCAGCACCGGGACTAGCGGGAGACCAGATACGCAGTATTTT CASSTGTSGRPDTQYF
TRBJ2-5 few - 12 TRBV7-9 TGTGCCACTAGCGAGGCACAAGAGACCCAGTACTTC CATSEAQETQYF
TRBJ2-2 few - 14 TRBV10-1 TGCGCCAGCAGTCCGGGAAGGGCGACCGGGGAGCTGTTTTTT CASSPGRATGELFF
TRBJ1-1 - TRBD1 15 TRBV7-2 TGTGCCAGCAGCTCGAGACAGGGCCCGAACACTGAAGCTTTCTTT CASSSRQGPNTEAFF
TRBJ2-3 - - 13 TRBV27 TGTGCCAGCAGTACGACTAGTTGCGGTACGCAGTATTTT CASSTTSCGTQYF
TRBJ2-3 - - 14 TRBV28 TGTGCCAGCAGTACCCTAGATACCACAGATACGCAGTATTTT CASSTLDTTDTQYF
TRBJ1-5 - TRBD1 17 TRBV7-2 TGTGCCAGCAGCTTAGGAGGGACAGGGCGCTACAATCAGCCCCAGCATTTT CASSLGGTGRYNQPQHF
TRBJ2-5 - TRBD2 16 TRBV6-1 TGTGCCAGCAGTGTTGGGGGAACAGCGGGAGCAAAGACCCAGTACTTC CASSVGGTAGAKTQYF
TRBJ2-7 few TRBD1 13 TRBV5-4 TGTGCCAGCAGCAAACAGGGGGGATACGAGCAGTACTTC CASSKQGGYEQYF
TRBJ2-7 few TRBD2 15 TRBV20-1 TGCAGTGCTAGAGATAGTACTAGCGCTTCCTACGAGCAGTACTTC CSARDSTSASYEQYF
TRBJ2-3 few - 17 TRBV3-1 TGTGCCAGCAGCCCCTTCTACCGCAGTACTAACACAGATACGCAGTATTTT CASSPFYRSTNTDTQYF
TRBJ2-7 - TRBD1 17 TRBV7-9 TGTGCCAGCAGCTCTGACCGAGAGGGACAGGTTTACTACGAGCAGTACTTC CASSSDREGQVYYEQYF
TRBJ1-5 - TRBD1 17 TRBV3-1 TGTGCCGGCAGCCAGAACCCCCTGACAGGGAGGAATCAGCCCCAGCATTTT CAGSQNPLTGRNQPQHF
TRBJ1-1 many TRBD1 16 TRBV7-8 TGTGCCAGCAGCTTAGGGACAGGGAGAATGAACACTGAAGCTTTCTTT CASSLGTGRMNTEAFF
TRBJ2-7 - - 13 TRBV6-1 TGTGCCAGCAGTGACAGTATAGCCTACGAGCAGTACTTC CASSDSIAYEQYF
TRBJ2-7 - - 14 TRBV27 TGTGCCAGCAGTTTGATTGCGGAAACCTACGAGCAGTACTTC CASSLIAETYEQYF
TRBJ2-1 - TRBD2 17 TRBV27 TGTGCCAGCAGTCCGCTATTTGGGACTAGCGGAAACAATGAGCAGTTCTTC CASSPLFGTSGNNEQFF
TRBJ2-4 - - 14 TRBV20-1 TGCAGTGCTAGAGATCAGGGGGCCAAAAACATTCAGTACTTC CSARDQGAKNIQYF
TRBJ2-7 many - 14 TRBV27 TGTGCCAGCAGCTCAGGTGGGGCCTCCTACGAGCAGTACTTC CASSSGGASYEQYF
TRBJ2-1 few - 14 TRBV6-5 TGTGCCAGCAGTCGCGTCCGCTCCTACAATGAGCAGTTCTTC CASSRVRSYNEQFF
TRBJ2-1 - - 17 TRBV9 TGTGCCAGCAGCGTAGCCCGCCGCGAAGCCTCCTACAATGAGCAGTTCTTC CASSVARREASYNEQFF
TRBJ1-6 - - 15 TRBV4-2 TGTGCCAGCAGCCAAGATGGGCAGTATAATTCACCCCTCCACTTT CASSQDGQYNSPLHF
TRBJ2-7 many TRBD1 16 TRBV7-2 TGTGCCAGCAGCTTAGTGACAGGGTCTATTCGCTACGAGCAGTACTTC CASSLVTGSIRYEQYF
TRBJ2-1 - TRBD2 20 TRBV10-3 TGTGCCATCAGTGAGGGGTCTAGCGGGGGTATATCGAGCTCCTACAATGAGCAGTTCTTC CAISEGSSGGISSSYNEQFF
TRBJ2-5 - - 15 TRBV7-2 TGTGCCAGCAGGTTGGACGGTGCCAGCTACAATGAGCAGTACTTC CASRLDGASYNEQYF
TRBJ2-7 many - 13 TRBV5-1 TGCGCCAGCAGCTTAGACAGTCTCTACGAGCAGTACTTC CASSLDSLYEQYF
TRBJ1-2 few TRBD1 12 TRBV9 TGTGCCAGCAGCATGATAGGGGGCGGCTACACCTTC CASSMIGGGYTF
TRBJ2-1 - - 18 TRBV12-3/TRBV12-4 TGTGCCAGCAGTTCAGCGGTAGGGAGGGGGGTACCCTACAATGAGCAGTTCTTC CASSSAVGRGVPYNEQFF
TRBJ2-1 - - 13 TRBV4-2 TGTGCCAGCAGCCAAGAGAATATCGATGAGCAGTTCTTC CASSQENIDEQFF
TRBJ2-1 - TRBD2 13 TRBV20-1 TGCAGTTTGACAACTAGCGGACGGAATGAGCAGTTCTTC CSLTTSGRNEQFF
TRBJ2-3 - - 16 TRBV9 TGTGCCAGCGGCGTAGCTACTTTGGCTAGCACAGATACGCAGTATTTT CASGVATLASTDTQYF
TRBJ2-7 many - 11 TRBV25-1 TGTGCCAGCAGCGATATTTACGAGCAGTACTTC CASSDIYEQYF
TRBJ2-1 - TRBD1 14 TRBV28 TGTGCCAGCATCCGGGACAGAAATTACAATGAGCAGTTCTTC CASIRDRNYNEQFF
TRBJ1-5 - TRBD1 18 TRBV27 TGTGCCAGCAGTTTCCATGGACAGGGGCGGGTTAGCAATCCGCCCCAGCATTTT CASSFHGQGRVSNPPQHF
TRBJ2-4 - - 15 TRBV20-1 TGCAGTGCTAGAGAAAACTTCCCTACCAAAAACATTCAGTACTTC CSARENFPTKNIQYF
TRBJ2-1 - TRBD1 16 TRBV29-1 TGCAGCGTTGAGTCGACAGGGCTAGGCTCCTACAATGAGCAGTTCTTC CSVESTGLGSYNEQFF
TRBJ1-3 - - 15 TRBV27 TGTGCCAGCAGTTTGCAGGGTTCATCTGGAAACACCATATATTTT CASSLQGSSGNTIYF
TRBJ2-3 few TRBD2 19 TRBV7-6 TGTGCCAGCAGCGTTATGGGGCTAGCGGGAGTTGGGAACACAGATACGCAGTATTTT CASSVMGLAGVGNTDTQYF
TRBJ2-4 - - 16 TRBV27 TGTGCCAGCAGTTTCTTCAGGAATAGCGGTCCCCCTCTGCAGTACTTC CASSFFRNSGPPLQYF
TRBJ2-7 many TRBD1 13 TRBV29-1 TGCAGCGTTGGGCCGGGACAGGGGTTCGAGCAGTACTTC CSVGPGQGFEQYF
TRBJ2-3 - TRBD1 15 TRBV6-5 TGTGCCAGCGCCTTCAGGGGGCTTGACACAGATACGCAGTATTTT CASAFRGLDTDTQYF
TRBJ2-7 few TRBD1 14 TRBV4-1 TGCGCCAGCAGCCAAGCCCAGGGACAGCTCGAGCAGTACTTC CASSQAQGQLEQYF
TRBJ2-3 once - 17 TRBV7-3 TGTGCCAGCAGCTTAATAGCGGCTAGCCAATACTCGGATACGCAGTATTTT CASSLIAASQYSDTQYF
TRBJ2-7 - - 12 TRBV13 TGTGCCAGCAGCTTACTTCCCGACGAGCAGTACTTC CASSLLPDEQYF
TRBJ2-7 - TRBD2 15 TRBV4-1 TGCGCCAGCAGCCAATCAGCGGGGGATACCTACGAGCAGTACTTC CASSQSAGDTYEQYF
TRBJ2-3 many - 13 TRBV7-2 TGTGCCAGCAGCCCTTTAGTGCCAGATACGCAGTATTTT CASSPLVPDTQYF
TRBJ2-5 - - 15 TRBV7-7 TGTGCCAGCAGCTTTTCCCTCCAAGGCCGGGAGACCCAGTACTTC CASSFSLQGRETQYF
TRBJ2-5 - - 14 TRBV3-1 TGTGCCAGCAGCCAAGACTACTATCGAGAGACCCAGTACTTC CASSQDYYRETQYF
TRBJ2-1 few TRBD2 14 TRBV9 TGTGCCAGCAGCGCCCCCCCCGGGGGGAATGAGCAGTTCTTC CASSAPPGGNEQFF
TRBJ2-5 few TRBD2 13 TRBV13 TGTGCCAGCAGACAGCGGGGGAGGGTGACCCAGTACTTC CASRQRGRVTQYF
TRBJ1-1 - - 14 TRBV7-9 TGTGCCAGCAGCCGGGAGGCCGGGCACACTGAAGCTTTCTTT CASSREAGHTEAFF
TRBJ2-5 - TRBD1 14 TRBV20-1 TGCGGTGCTAGAGGGGCAGGGGGCCATGAGACCCAGTACTTC CGARGAGGHETQYF